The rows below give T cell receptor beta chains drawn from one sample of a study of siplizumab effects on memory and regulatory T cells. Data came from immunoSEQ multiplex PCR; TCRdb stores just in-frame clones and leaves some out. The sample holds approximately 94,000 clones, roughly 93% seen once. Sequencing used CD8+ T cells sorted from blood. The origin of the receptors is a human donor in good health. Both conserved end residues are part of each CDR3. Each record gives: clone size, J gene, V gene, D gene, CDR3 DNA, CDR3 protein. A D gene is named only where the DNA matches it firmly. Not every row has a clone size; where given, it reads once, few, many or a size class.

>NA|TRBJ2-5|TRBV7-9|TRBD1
TGTGCCAGTGGGACAGGGATTCAAGAGACCCAGTACTTC
CASGTGIQETQYF
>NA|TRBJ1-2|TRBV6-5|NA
TGTGCCAGCTATAGGGCTAACTATGGCTACACCTTC
CASYRANYGYTF
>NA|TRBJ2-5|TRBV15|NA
TGTGCCACCAGCAGAGCATCCGAGGTAGAGACCCAGTACTTC
CATSRASEVETQYF
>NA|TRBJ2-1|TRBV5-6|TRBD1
TGTGCCAGCAGGGGCAGGGGGTCGCATGAGCAGTTCTTC
CASRGRGSHEQFF
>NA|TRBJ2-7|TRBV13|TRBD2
TGTGCCAGCAGCTCAGAGCCGGGACTAGGCTCCGAGCAGTACTTC
CASSSEPGLGSEQYF
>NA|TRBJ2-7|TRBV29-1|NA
TGCAGCGTTGAAGTTTCTGGTACATCCACCTACGAGCAGTACTTC
CSVEVSGTSTYEQYF
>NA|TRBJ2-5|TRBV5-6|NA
TGTGCCAGCAGCTTGGCCGGGGAGACCCAGTACTTC
CASSLAGETQYF
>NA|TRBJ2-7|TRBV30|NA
TGTGCCTGGAGTGGAGTGAGGACTATGGAACCCTACGAGCAGTACTTC
CAWSGVRTMEPYEQYF
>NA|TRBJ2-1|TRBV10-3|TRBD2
TGTGCCATCAGTGAGTCCCAAGCGGGGGAGCAGTTCTTC
CAISESQAGEQFF
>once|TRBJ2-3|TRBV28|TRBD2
TGTGCCAGCAGTCCCCCTGGGCGGGGGGGCACAGATACGCAGTATTTT
CASSPPGRGGTDTQYF
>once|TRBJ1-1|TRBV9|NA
TGTGCCAGCAGCGGACCTGGGGCCAACACTGAAGCTTTCTTT
CASSGPGANTEAFF
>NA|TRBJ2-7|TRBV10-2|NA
TGCGCCAGCAGTGAGCTCCAATTGGGGGAGCAGTACTTC
CASSELQLGEQYF
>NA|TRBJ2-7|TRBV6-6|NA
TGTGCCAGCAGTTACTCATCTTCAGGCGAGCAGTACTTC
CASSYSSSGEQYF
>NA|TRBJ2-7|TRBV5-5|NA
TGTGCCAGCAGCTTGGAGCCCGGGGCCTTGGCCCTCTACGAGCAGTACTTC
CASSLEPGALALYEQYF
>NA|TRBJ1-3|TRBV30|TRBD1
TGTGCCTGGAGAGGAGACAGGGATGGTGGAAACACCATATATTTT
CAWRGDRDGGNTIYF
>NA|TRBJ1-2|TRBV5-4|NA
TGTGCCAGCAGCTTGGGAGGGGCCGGCTATGGCTACACCTTC
CASSLGGAGYGYTF